The clone carrying this TCR beta chain was found many times. This entry comes from a study of regulatory T cells in long-lasting Graves disease. With iRepertoire HTBI primers and Arm-PCR of CDR3 regions, TCR beta libraries were built. TCRdb independently ran MiXCR on the multiplex PCR reads; one entry per CDR3 protein. The sample shows some 370,000 distinct CDR3 sequences, around 20% of them seen only once. Documented time point: persistent/refractory GD, antithyroid drugs over 5 years with positive TRAb. Preparation of the TCR library used RNA extracted from PBMCs. Xi'an, China, was home to the endocrinology department that provided patients. The CDR3 runs to 15 residues. Germline V gene sequence: CDR1 SGHAT, CDR2 FQNNGV. V lost 2 bases and J lost 7, with 17 bases in between.

The clonotype was recovered from a female donor with Graves disease. The rearrangement joins TRBV11-2 to TRBJ2-5; D assignment may be TRBD1 or TRBD2 (5 bases each). The sample in question was peripheral blood mononuclear cells (PBMCs), obtained when the disease was refractory, from a patient treated with antithyroid drugs. The CDR3 region is CASSLRVSDGGTQYF. The DNA for the CDR3 is TGTGCCAGCAGCTTACGGGTATCCGATGGGGGGACCCAGTACTTC.